This entry lists 4 T cell receptor beta chains sequenced from one sample in a study of CD8 T cells in ankylosing spondylitis. TCRdb redid the calling of the 5' RACE reads with MiXCR, one entry per CDR3 protein. The sample has 650,000 to 800,000 distinct CDR3 sequences; around a fifth are singletons. Their cognate antigens are unknown. General study points: Typical of ankylosing spondylitis blood, it appeared, was a TCR beta motif of eight highly homologous variants.

Sequencing input: blood, either unsorted or a sorted T cell fraction (not recorded which). The receptors originated from a male donor with ankylosing spondylitis.

This clonotype appeared a few times. The chain recombines TRBV9 with TRBJ2-5, with D possibly matching TRBD2 (7 bases). The ends were cut back, 4 bases at V and 5 bases at J, with 27 bases in the middle. Germline V gene data show CDR1 as SGDLS and CDR2 as YYNGEE. The CDR3 is 18 residues long. This chain's CDR3 is CASSPGRGGAQIKETQYF. The CDR3 bases are TGTGCCAGCAGCCCTGGACGAGGGGGGGCCCAGATCAAGGAGACCCAGTACTTC.

V is TRBV29-1 and J is TRBJ2-7; D is unclear. Germline V CDR1 and CDR2: SQVTM, ANQGSEA. The V end was cut by 2 bases, the J end by 6 bases, with 14 bases between. This CDR3 has 13 residues. This CDR3 is CSVERGAGGEQYF. The DNA for the CDR3 is TGCAGCGTTGAACGCGGTGCAGGCGGCGAGCAGTACTTC.

In its sample, this clonotype was seen a few times. The V and J genes are TRBV6-2 or TRBV6-3 and TRBJ1-5; TRBD1 matches 8 bases. The trim removed 6 bases at V and 1 base at J, leaving 8 bases unmatched. The length of the CDR3 is 16 residues. The germline V gene has CDR1 MNHEY and CDR2 SVGEGT. CDR3 in DNA: TGTGCCAGCAGCCACCCGACAGGGGCAAGCAATCAGCCCCAGCATTTT. It codes for CASSHPTGASNQPQHF.

This clonotype was observed a few times. V and J are TRBV27 and TRBJ1-6; a weak D match, TRBD1 (5 bases). The V end was cut by 6 bases, the J end by 14 bases, with 20 bases between. This CDR3 has 14 amino acids. Per the germline V gene, CDR1 is MNHEY and CDR2 is SMNVEV (reference sequence). In DNA, the CDR3 is TGTGCCAGCAGCCCGGGGACCCGGGTTCTGGCCCTCCACTTT. Amino acids: CASSPGTRVLALHF.